This T cell receptor beta chain was found in a study of blood T cells in healthy people across ages. Individuals who donated were healthy Caucasians from Russia aged about 6 to 100. A second PCR, run for about 7 to 11 cycles, used a sample-barcoded 5' primer plus a J-beta primer mix. MiXCR, run by TCRdb on the 5' RACE reads, gives a single entry per CDR3 protein. The sample consists of around 1,500,000 distinct CDR3 sequences, roughly 45% of them appearing once. This clonotype has just one count. The germline gene is not matched at one end of the junction; a read error may be the cause. This CDR3 has 20 amino acids. Germline CDR1 reads DFQATT; CDR2 reads SNEGSKA (reference sequence).

This chain links TRBV20-1 with TRBJ2-3, with TRBD2 matching 14 bases. This TCR derives from a woman aged 18 to 35 in good health. The sample was blood. The CDR3 reads CSASLPHPGTSGGTTDMQYF. CDR3 bases: TGCAGTGCTAGTCTCCCCCACCCGGGGACTAGCGGGGGAACCACAGATATGCAGTATTTT.